A selection of T cell receptor beta chains follows, all from one sample in a study of cytomegalovirus exposure and HLA in healthy donors. TCRdb's copy holds only in-frame clones and misses some; the assay was immunoSEQ multiplex PCR. The data show 150,000 to 200,000 clones, roughly 78% seen once. The sample consisted of PBMCs. The receptor source for this set is a woman aged 25 to 39 in good health and CMV-seronegative. The CDR3 runs from the conserved cysteine through the conserved F or W. A D gene is named only where the DNA matches it firmly. A clone size is listed for some rows: how often the clone was seen (once, few, many), or a class if it is expanded.

D gene | J gene | clone size | V gene | CDR3 protein | CDR3 DNA
TRBD1 | TRBJ1-2 | . | TRBV27 | CASTPAGGGYGYTF | TGTGCCAGCACCCCAGCAGGGGGCGGGTATGGCTACACCTTC
. | TRBJ2-1 | . | TRBV7-3 | CASSLQGYNEQFF | TGTGCCAGCAGCTTACAGGGATACAATGAGCAGTTCTTC
TRBD2 | TRBJ2-5 | . | TRBV7-9 | CASSFGLAGEETQYF | TGTGCCAGCAGCTTTGGGCTAGCGGGGGAAGAGACCCAGTACTTC
TRBD2 | TRBJ2-3 | . | TRBV4-2 | CASSQVAGTSRTDTQYF | TGTGCCAGCAGCCAAGTTGCCGGGACTAGCCGCACAGATACGCAGTATTTT
TRBD1 | TRBJ1-1 | once | TRBV5-8 | CASGSPGTGYVLREAFF | TGTGCCAGCGGATCCCCCGGGACAGGGTACGTTCTTAGGGAAGCTTTCTTT
. | TRBJ1-3 | . | TRBV6-1 | CASTGGLGNTIYF | TGTGCCAGCACTGGGGGCCTCGGAAACACCATATATTTT
. | TRBJ1-1 | . | TRBV4-1 | CASSHSTAGMNTEAFF | TGCGCCAGCAGCCATTCGACAGCGGGCATGAACACTGAAGCTTTCTTT
. | TRBJ1-1 | few | TRBV10-3 | CAISEEGRIIWAEAFF | TGTGCCATCAGTGAGGAGGGCAGGATAATTTGGGCTGAAGCTTTCTTT
TRBD1 | TRBJ1-1 | . | TRBV9 | CASSGTGSSEAFF | TGTGCCAGCAGTGGGACAGGGAGTTCTGAAGCTTTCTTT
. | TRBJ1-2 | . | TRBV28 | CASRNREGGYTF | TGTGCCAGCAGAAACAGGGAAGGGGGCTACACCTTC
TRBD1 | TRBJ1-1 | . | TRBV6-5 | CASSYFSGGKAFF | TGTGCCAGCAGTTACTTCTCAGGGGGCAAAGCTTTCTTT
. | TRBJ2-2 | once | TRBV6-5 | CASSKDREGAGELFF | TGTGCCAGCAGTAAGGACAGGGAGGGGGCCGGGGAGCTGTTTTTT
. | TRBJ1-6 | . | TRBV6-1 | CASSELEAPLHF | TGTGCCAGCAGTGAACTCGAGGCTCCCCTCCACTTT
. | TRBJ2-1 | . | TRBV18 | CASSPPVRELRRGEQFF | TGTGCCAGCTCACCACCAGTTCGGGAACTTAGACGGGGTGAGCAGTTCTTC
. | TRBJ1-3 | once | TRBV5-4 | CASSLGTLGNTIYF | TGTGCCAGCAGCTTGGGGACACTTGGAAACACCATATATTTT
TRBD2 | TRBJ2-5 | . | TRBV9 | CASSGASGRGETQYF | TGTGCCAGCAGCGGAGCTAGCGGGAGAGGGGAGACCCAGTACTTC
. | TRBJ2-5 | . | TRBV2 | CATKEQGLQETQYF | TGTGCCACCAAGGAACAGGGCCTCCAAGAGACCCAGTACTTC
. | TRBJ1-3 | . | TRBV5-4 | CASSRDGGGNTIYF | TGTGCCAGCAGCCGTGACGGAGGTGGAAACACCATATATTTT
TRBD1 | TRBJ1-5 | . | TRBV2 | CASTEGDRGAQPQHF | TGTGCCAGCACTGAGGGTGACAGGGGGGCCCAGCCCCAGCATTTT
. | TRBJ1-1 | . | TRBV5-1 | CASSWASGSWTEAFF | TGCGCCAGCAGCTGGGCCTCCGGGAGTTGGACTGAAGCTTTCTTT
. | TRBJ1-4 | . | TRBV25-1 | CASSEPRMGSYLNEKLFF | TGTGCCAGCAGTGAGCCCCGAATGGGCTCGTACCTAAATGAAAAACTGTTTTTT
. | TRBJ1-2 | . | TRBV7-2 | CASSPVRQGGYTF | TGTGCCAGCAGCCCGGTCAGGCAGGGTGGCTACACCTTC
. | TRBJ2-1 | once | TRBV6-1 | CATTPIGSSYNERFF | TGTGCCACCACCCCGATTGGGAGCTCCTACAATGAGCGGTTCTTC
. | TRBJ2-1 | . | TRBV5-1 | CASSLLAMSSYNEQFF | TGCGCCAGCAGCTTACTAGCCATGAGCTCCTACAATGAGCAGTTCTTC
TRBD1 | TRBJ2-7 | . | TRBV6-5 | CASSYFGTGDGEQYF | TGTGCCAGCAGTTACTTTGGGACAGGGGATGGCGAGCAGTACTTC
TRBD2 | TRBJ2-1 | . | TRBV5-4 | CASSLVGRGAEQNEQFF | TGTGCCAGCAGCTTGGTCGGGCGGGGGGCCGAACAAAATGAGCAGTTCTTC
TRBD2 | TRBJ2-3 | . | TRBV10-1 | CASSEDGRGSTDTQYF | TGCGCCAGCAGTGAGGATGGGCGGGGGAGCACAGATACGCAGTATTTT
TRBD2 | TRBJ2-2 | . | TRBV5-1 | CASSLNRGGGTGELFF | TGCGCCAGCAGCTTGAACCGGGGGGGCGGCACCGGGGAGCTGTTTTTT
. | TRBJ1-1 | . | TRBV6-5 | CASSSLFGETEAFF | TGTGCCAGCAGCTCCCTTTTCGGGGAGACTGAAGCTTTCTTT
. | TRBJ1-1 | . | TRBV7-3 | CASSFNRETEAFF | TGTGCCAGCAGCTTCAACAGGGAAACTGAAGCTTTCTTT
TRBD1 | TRBJ2-1 | . | TRBV7-8 | CASSSDRVNEQFF | TGTGCCAGCAGCTCGGACAGGGTCAATGAGCAGTTCTTC
TRBD1 | TRBJ1-1 | . | TRBV4-1 | CASSRGPGQANTEAFF | TGCGCCAGCAGCCGCGGGCCGGGACAGGCGAACACTGAAGCTTTCTTT
. | TRBJ1-2 | . | TRBV4-3 | CASSQDRAPNYGYTF | TGCGCCAGCAGCCAAGACAGGGCTCCTAACTATGGCTACACCTTC
TRBD2 | TRBJ2-5 | . | TRBV5-5 | CASSPGLAGGERTQYF | TGTGCCAGCAGCCCGGGACTAGCGGGGGGCGAAAGGACCCAGTACTTC
TRBD1 | TRBJ1-1 | . | TRBV12-5 | CASGSHLPGQGAGGTEAFF | TGTGCTAGTGGTTCCCACCTTCCGGGACAGGGGGCTGGCGGCACTGAAGCTTTCTTT
TRBD1 | TRBJ1-4 | few | TRBV19 | CASSIGGQGGEKLFF | TGTGCCAGTAGTATTGGGGGACAGGGAGGGGAAAAACTGTTTTTT
TRBD2 | TRBJ2-3 | . | TRBV4-1 | CASSQQAGGTDTQYF | TGCGCCAGCAGCCAACAAGCGGGGGGCACAGATACGCAGTATTTT
. | TRBJ1-5 | . | TRBV10-2 | CASSTDSIDQPQHF | TGCGCCAGCAGTACGGACAGCATCGATCAGCCCCAGCATTTT
. | TRBJ1-4 | . | TRBV30 | CAWSHGVGRLEKLFF | TGTGCCTGGAGTCACGGGGTAGGCAGGCTTGAAAAACTGTTTTTT
. | TRBJ1-2 | . | TRBV19 | CASTGRGYGYTF | TGTGCCAGTACGGGCAGGGGCTATGGCTACACCTTC